The 11 T cell receptor beta chains listed next were all sequenced from one sample in a study of shared clonotypes between healthy human individuals. Terminally differentiated effector memory CD45RA+ cells were excluded from the naive CD8 cells, which were CD45RO-negative and positively selected for CCR7. The method was immunoSEQ multiplex PCR; TCRdb's version includes in-frame clones alone and lacks a portion of them. The sample lists 2 million to 2.5 million clones; around 93% were seen once. What was sequenced was naive CD8+ T cells from PBMCs. The source of these receptors is a young man in good health. Some clones in this sample may be carry-over from other donors' samples.

The chain combines TRBV27 with TRBJ2-2; D gene ambiguous. The V gene lost 0 bases and the J gene lost 4 bases, with 18 bases spanning the gap. The CDR3 has 18 residues. Looked up from germline, CDR1 is MNHEY and CDR2 is SMNVEV (reference sequence). CDR3 amino acids: CASSLSFSYPTATGELFF. The CDR3 nucleotides read TGTGCCAGCAGTTTATCGTTCTCTTACCCTACCGCCACCGGGGAGCTGTTTTTT.

The rearrangement links TRBV7-2 to TRBJ1-1, with D unclear. Trimming left V 6 bases short and J 3 bases short, with 14 bases between. The CDR3 is 14 residues long. Germline V CDR1 and CDR2: SGHTA, FQGNSA. CDR3 DNA sequence: TGTGCCAGCAGTTGGACTACCGATTACACTGAAGCTTTCTTT. This encodes CASSWTTDYTEAFF.

V and J are TRBV27 and TRBJ2-4; maybe TRBD1 (6 bases). Per the germline V gene, CDR1 is MNHEY and CDR2 is SMNVEV (reference sequence). There are 17 residues in the CDR3. V shed 1 base and J shed 0 bases, with 13 bases lying between them. CDR3 nucleotide sequence: TGTGCCAGCAGTTTATTTTCCGGGACACTAGCCAAAAACATTCAGTACTTC. This encodes CASSLFSGTLAKNIQYF.

This chain uses TRBV27 with TRBJ2-5; D is perhaps TRBD1 (7 bases). V was clipped by 5 bases and J by 5 bases, with 18 bases between them. CDR1 is MNHEY, CDR2 SMNVEV, per germline (reference sequence). The CDR3 spans 15 residues. Here the CDR3 DNA reads TGTGCCAGCAGTACCCTCTCGACAGGGAGGGAGACCCAGTACTTC. Its translation: CASSTLSTGRETQYF.

This chain uses TRBV19 with TRBJ2-7; D perhaps matches TRBD1 (5 bases). In germline, CDR1 is LNHDA, CDR2 SQIVND (reference sequence). Trimming removed 1 base from V and 0 bases from J, with 16 bases in between. CDR3 length: 17 amino acids. The CDR3 nucleotides are TGTGCCAGTAGTATAGCGTCAGGGCCAAGGAGCTCCTACGAGCAGTACTTC. This sequence encodes CASSIASGPRSSYEQYF.

CDR3 loop: CASSELVYNEQFF. In DNA form, the CDR3 reads TGTGCCAGCAGTGAGTTAGTCTACAATGAGCAGTTCTTC. The chain combines TRBV6-1 with TRBJ2-1; D ambiguous. The germline V gene encodes CDR1 MNHNS and CDR2 SASEGT. The CDR3 spans 13 residues. V lost 3 bases and J lost 3, with 6 bases in between.

V usage is TRBV2 and J usage is TRBJ1-2, with a tentative D call TRBD1 (6 bases). This CDR3 is 13 amino acids long. CDR1 is SNHLY and CDR2 is FYNNEI in the germline V gene. The V end was cut by 7 bases, the J end by 11 bases, with 20 bases between. The DNA of the CDR3 is TGTGCCAGCAATGACCGGGACATCTTCGGGTACACCTTC. Amino acids: CASNDRDIFGYTF.

The chain links TRBV4-1 to TRBJ2-1; 7 nucleotides agree with TRBD2. Losses at the gene ends were 0 bases for V and 2 bases for J; bases not matched to a gene: 4. Germline CDR1 and CDR2: MGHRA and YSYEKL. The CDR3 sequence is 16 residues long. CDR3 DNA sequence: TGCGCCAGCAGCCAAGATGAGGCGGGGGCCTACAATGAGCAGTTCTTC. It codes for CASSQDEAGAYNEQFF.

The rearrangement joins TRBV25-1 to TRBJ2-7; 7 bases align to TRBD2. This CDR3 is 13 amino acids long. From germline, CDR1 is MGHDK and CDR2 SYGVNS. With 7 bases clipped from V and 3 bases from J, the junction kept 6 bases outside the gene matches. CDR3 amino acids: CASKGAGVYEQYF. The CDR3 region has the DNA TGTGCCAGCAAAGGGGCGGGGGTCTACGAGCAGTACTTC.

This chain joins TRBV9 and TRBJ2-7; the D gene is possibly TRBD2 (5 bases). This CDR3 has 14 residues. Per germline, CDR1 SGDLS and CDR2 YYNGEE. V was shortened by 3 bases and J by 2 bases, with 12 bases between the two germline ends. The chain's CDR3 is CASSAERDAYEQYF. CDR3 bases: TGTGCCAGCAGCGCTGAACGGGATGCCTACGAGCAGTACTTC.

The V gene is TRBV4-2, the J gene TRBJ2-4; 14 positions match TRBD2. J gave up 11 bases and V 3 bases, and 12 bases lay outside the gene matches. The germline gives CDR1 LGHNA, CDR2 YNFKEQ. The CDR3 loop spans 17 amino acids. CDR3 in DNA: TGTGCCAGCAGCCATCGACTAGCGGGAGGGCAATTTCTGTTTCAGTACTTC. Its protein is CASSHRLAGGQFLFQYF.